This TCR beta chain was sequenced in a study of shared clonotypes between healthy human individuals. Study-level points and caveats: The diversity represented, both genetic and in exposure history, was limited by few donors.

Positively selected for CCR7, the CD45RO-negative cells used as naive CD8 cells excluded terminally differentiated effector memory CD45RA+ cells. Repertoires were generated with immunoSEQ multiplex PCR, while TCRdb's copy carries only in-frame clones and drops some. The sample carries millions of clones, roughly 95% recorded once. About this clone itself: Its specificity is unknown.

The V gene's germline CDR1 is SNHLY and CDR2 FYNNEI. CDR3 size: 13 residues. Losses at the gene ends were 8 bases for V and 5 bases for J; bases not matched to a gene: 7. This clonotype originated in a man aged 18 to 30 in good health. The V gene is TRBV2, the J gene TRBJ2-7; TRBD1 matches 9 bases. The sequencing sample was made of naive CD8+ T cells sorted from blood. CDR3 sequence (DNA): TGTGCCAGCTGGACAGGGGAAGGTAACGAGCAGTACTTC. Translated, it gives CASWTGEGNEQYF.